Listed below are T cell receptor beta chains from one sample, sequenced in a study of blood T cell repertoires in COVID-19. Data came from immunoSEQ multiplex PCR; TCRdb stores just in-frame clones and leaves some out. This sample yields 70,000 or so clones, of which about 90% are seen a single time; 8.5% belongs to the top ten. Sequencing was performed on peripheral blood. Receptor source: a human donor in a cohort sampled during active COVID-19. Each CDR3 is given with its conserved first and last residue. Fields, in order: CDR3 protein, CDR3 DNA, clone size, D gene, J gene, V gene. The D gene is left open where the match is weak. Clone size is stated in some rows and not others, as once, few, many or a class when expanded.

CDR3: CASSQGNTIYF
DNA: TGTGCCAGCAGTCAAGGAAACACCATATATTTT
size: -
D: -
J: TRBJ1-3
V: TRBV6-2/TRBV6-3

CDR3: CASSSRGGTGGGGYTF
DNA: TGTGCCAGCAGCTCGCGAGGGGGCACAGGGGGCGGTGGCTACACCTTC
size: -
D: TRBD1
J: TRBJ1-2
V: TRBV7-2

CDR3: CASSDSDRYEQYF
DNA: TGTGCCAGCAGTGACTCCGACCGATACGAGCAGTACTTC
size: -
D: -
J: TRBJ2-7
V: TRBV28

CDR3: CASSVGGGGTYEQYF
DNA: TGTGCCAGCAGCGTAGGAGGCGGGGGAACCTACGAGCAGTACTTC
size: -
D: TRBD2
J: TRBJ2-7
V: TRBV9

CDR3: CASSRGTGLSYTF
DNA: TGTGCCAGCAGCCGAGGGACAGGGCTAAGCTACACCTTC
size: -
D: TRBD1
J: TRBJ1-2
V: TRBV27

CDR3: CASSELPGGTYEQYF
DNA: TGTGCCAGCAGTGAACTACCGGGGGGTACCTACGAGCAGTACTTC
size: -
D: TRBD2
J: TRBJ2-7
V: TRBV2

CDR3: CATSDPVSYEQYF
DNA: TGTGCCACCAGTGATCCTGTATCCTACGAGCAGTACTTC
size: -
D: -
J: TRBJ2-7
V: TRBV24-1

CDR3: CASSSTARDNEQFF
DNA: TGTGCCAGCAGCTCGACTGCCCGGGACAATGAGCAGTTCTTC
size: -
D: -
J: TRBJ2-1
V: TRBV6-2/TRBV6-3

CDR3: CASSQWTASEAFF
DNA: TGCGCCAGCAGCCAATGGACAGCCAGTGAAGCTTTCTTT
size: -
D: -
J: TRBJ1-1
V: TRBV4-1

CDR3: CASSQTLASGGINNEQFF
DNA: TGCGCCAGCAGCCAGACACTTGCCAGCGGGGGGATTAACAATGAGCAGTTCTTC
size: -
D: TRBD2
J: TRBJ2-1
V: TRBV4-1

CDR3: CASSSPGLGTAYEQYF
DNA: TGTGCCAGCAGCTCCCCGGGACTAGGAACGGCCTACGAGCAGTACTTC
size: few
D: TRBD2
J: TRBJ2-7
V: TRBV11-1

CDR3: CASSLASGGSYEQYF
DNA: TGTGCCAGCAGCTTAGCGTCAGGAGGGTCCTACGAGCAGTACTTC
size: -
D: -
J: TRBJ2-7
V: TRBV7-2

CDR3: CASSLSPSGTQYF
DNA: TGTGCCAGCAGTTTATCCCCGTCGGGGACCCAGTACTTC
size: -
D: -
J: TRBJ2-5
V: TRBV27

CDR3: CASSLGRTGARNSPLHF
DNA: TGTGCCAGCAGCTTAGGGAGGACAGGGGCGAGGAATTCACCCCTCCACTTT
size: -
D: TRBD1
J: TRBJ1-6
V: TRBV13

CDR3: CASSHDRYNSPLHF
DNA: TGCGCCAGCAGCCATGACAGGTATAATTCACCCCTCCACTTT
size: -
D: -
J: TRBJ1-6
V: TRBV4-1

CDR3: CASSPYLNTEAFF
DNA: TGTGCCAGCAGCCCCTATTTGAACACTGAAGCTTTCTTT
size: -
D: -
J: TRBJ1-1
V: TRBV27

CDR3: CASSRGIGTGADRNTEAFF
DNA: TGTGCCAGCAGCCGGGGGATCGGGACAGGGGCGGACCGAAACACTGAAGCTTTCTTT
size: -
D: TRBD1
J: TRBJ1-1
V: TRBV11-3

CDR3: CASKWRAGNKNTEAFF
DNA: TGTGCCAGTAAATGGCGGGCAGGTAATAAGAACACTGAAGCTTTCTTT
size: -
D: -
J: TRBJ1-1
V: TRBV19

CDR3: CASSPSGGPNTEAFF
DNA: TGCGCCAGCAGCCCCAGTGGGGGCCCGAACACTGAAGCTTTCTTT
size: -
D: -
J: TRBJ1-1
V: TRBV4-1

CDR3: CAWAPGVTGGFSFEQYF
DNA: TGTGCCTGGGCTCCCGGGGTGACAGGGGGTTTTTCCTTCGAGCAGTACTTC
size: -
D: TRBD1
J: TRBJ2-7
V: TRBV30

CDR3: CASSLSSGGAYEQYF
DNA: TGTGCCAGCAGTTTATCAAGCGGGGGGGCCTACGAGCAGTACTTC
size: -
D: TRBD2
J: TRBJ2-7
V: TRBV27

CDR3: CASSDLSGHQEKLFF
DNA: TGTGCCAGCAGCGACCTTAGTGGGCATCAAGAAAAACTGTTTTTT
size: -
D: -
J: TRBJ1-4
V: TRBV11-2

CDR3: CASRTSLGARNSPLHF
DNA: TGTGCCAGCAGAACCTCTCTTGGGGCGCGGAATTCACCCCTCCACTTT
size: once
D: -
J: TRBJ1-6
V: TRBV27

CDR3: CASSLEGLVAEQYF
DNA: TGTGCCAGCAGCTTAGAGGGACTAGTTGCGGAGCAGTACTTC
size: few
D: TRBD2
J: TRBJ2-7
V: TRBV11-2

CDR3: CASSGRGSNYGYTF
DNA: TGTGCCAGCAGCGGCAGGGGGTCTAACTATGGCTACACCTTC
size: -
D: TRBD1
J: TRBJ1-2
V: TRBV9

CDR3: CASSFATGEGTYEQYF
DNA: TGCGCCAGCAGCTTCGCGACAGGGGAGGGAACCTACGAGCAGTACTTC
size: -
D: -
J: TRBJ2-7
V: TRBV5-1

CDR3: CASSPSPWTVYGYTF
DNA: TGTGCCAGCAGCCCTAGCCCTTGGACGGTGTATGGCTACACCTTC
size: -
D: -
J: TRBJ1-2
V: TRBV7-2

CDR3: CASSNTGSRGGYNQPQHF
DNA: TGTGCCAGTAGTAATACAGGGAGTCGCGGTGGGTACAATCAGCCCCAGCATTTT
size: -
D: -
J: TRBJ1-5
V: TRBV19

CDR3: CASSLGAYTEAFF
DNA: TGTGCCAGCAGCTTAGGGGCATACACTGAAGCTTTCTTT
size: -
D: -
J: TRBJ1-1
V: TRBV7-2

CDR3: CASSYSWGQANSPLHF
DNA: TGTGCCAGCAGTTACTCGTGGGGACAGGCCAATTCACCCCTCCACTTT
size: -
D: TRBD1
J: TRBJ1-6
V: TRBV6-5

CDR3: CASSPQGSHEQYF
DNA: TGTGCCAGCTCACCACAGGGGTCCCACGAGCAGTACTTC
size: -
D: -
J: TRBJ2-7
V: TRBV18

CDR3: CASSEGPPYEQYF
DNA: TGTGCCAGCAGTGAAGGGCCCCCCTACGAGCAGTACTTC
size: -
D: -
J: TRBJ2-7
V: TRBV6-1

CDR3: CASSDPYRTGLGYGYTF
DNA: TGTGCCAGCAGTGACCCCTACCGGACAGGGTTGGGCTATGGCTACACCTTC
size: -
D: TRBD1
J: TRBJ1-2
V: TRBV28

CDR3: CASSLDEFGQGHYGYTF
DNA: TGTGCCAGCAGCTTAGATGAATTCGGACAGGGCCACTATGGCTACACCTTC
size: once
D: TRBD1
J: TRBJ1-2
V: TRBV11-2

CDR3: CASALAGQGDEQYF
DNA: TGTGCCAGCGCGCTCGCGGGACAGGGGGACGAGCAGTACTTC
size: -
D: TRBD1
J: TRBJ2-7
V: TRBV27

CDR3: CASSYSLVGGNPEQYF
DNA: TGTGCCAGCAGTTACTCGCTTGTCGGGGGGAATCCAGAGCAGTACTTC
size: -
D: TRBD2
J: TRBJ2-7
V: TRBV6-5

CDR3: CASSLVYGQGGYEQYF
DNA: TGTGCCAGCAGCTTAGTGTACGGACAGGGGGGTTACGAGCAGTACTTC
size: -
D: TRBD1
J: TRBJ2-7
V: TRBV7-2